This TCR beta chain was documented in a study of metastatic and nonmetastatic thyroid tumors. Overall study: Blood and tumor or nodule tissue repertoires from malignant and benign thyroid patients were compared.

Findings and caveats of the study: Significantly greater TCR beta diversity was reportedly found in malignant thyroid tumors than in benign nodules (in blood and tumor).

This clone came up many times. The antigen is not known. In the study's own analysis: Between-group CDR3 differences, defined by clinicopathological status, yielded a distant-metastasis classifier for papillary thyroid cancer. MiXCR reprocessed the PCR reads for TCRdb. TCRdb's processing, not the study's, gives the V and J calls here. The sample includes 91,000 or so clones, roughly an eighth seen only once; the top ten take roughly 12%. Each patient came to thyroid surgery without any prior treatment (of any kind). The CDR3 has 16 residues. Germline V gene sequence: CDR1 SGHDT, CDR2 YYEEEE. The ends were cut back, 0 bases at V and 0 bases at J, with 10 bases in the middle.

The sequenced material came from blood. The chain couples TRBV5-6 to TRBJ2-1; the D is unclear. The source is a female donor with papillary thyroid cancer or a benign thyroid nodule (not recorded which). Some clones in this sample may be carry-over from other donors' samples. Here the CDR3 reads CASSLEARFSYNEQFF. CDR3 bases: TGTGCCAGCAGCTTGGAGGCCAGATTCTCCTACAATGAGCAGTTCTTC.